The rows below give T cell receptor beta chains drawn from one sample of a study of blood T cell repertoires in COVID-19. Clones were sequenced by immunoSEQ multiplex PCR, and TCRdb holds only the in-frame ones, with some missing. The sample includes 110,000 to 150,000 clones, 84% of them seen just once. The specimen was peripheral blood. The receptors originated from a human donor in a cohort sampled during active COVID-19. CDR3s include the opening cysteine and the closing phenylalanine or tryptophan. The order of the fields is D gene, V gene, clone size, J gene, CDR3 protein, CDR3 DNA. D genes are given only for firm matches. Clone size, where shown, is once, few, many, or a class for clones that have expanded.

D gene: NA
V gene: TRBV29-1
clone size: NA
J gene: TRBJ2-5
CDR3 protein: CSVVSLPGETQYF
CDR3 DNA: TGCAGCGTTGTTAGCCTCCCAGGGGAGACCCAGTACTTC

D gene: NA
V gene: TRBV4-2
clone size: NA
J gene: TRBJ2-1
CDR3 protein: CASSQGAGGRSSYNEQFF
CDR3 DNA: TGTGCCAGCAGCCAAGGGGCGGGTGGGCGGAGCTCCTACAATGAGCAGTTCTTC

D gene: TRBD2
V gene: TRBV29-1
clone size: NA
J gene: TRBJ2-1
CDR3 protein: CSVGTSGSGNEQFF
CDR3 DNA: TGCAGCGTTGGGACTAGCGGGAGTGGAAATGAGCAGTTCTTC

D gene: NA
V gene: TRBV7-2
clone size: NA
J gene: TRBJ1-3
CDR3 protein: CASSLYSSSGNTIYF
CDR3 DNA: TGTGCCAGCAGCTTATACTCTAGCTCTGGAAACACCATATATTTT

D gene: TRBD2
V gene: TRBV19
clone size: NA
J gene: TRBJ2-1
CDR3 protein: CASSKGGGAVPHEQFF
CDR3 DNA: TGTGCCAGTAGTAAAGGCGGGGGGGCCGTCCCTCATGAGCAGTTCTTC

D gene: NA
V gene: TRBV3-1/TRBV3-2
clone size: NA
J gene: TRBJ1-3
CDR3 protein: CASSQVGGTGNTIYF
CDR3 DNA: TGTGCCAGCAGCCAAGTGGGGGGGACTGGAAACACCATATATTTT

D gene: TRBD1
V gene: TRBV10-3
clone size: NA
J gene: TRBJ1-1
CDR3 protein: CAISTTGGTTEAFF
CDR3 DNA: TGTGCCATCAGCACCACAGGGGGTACCACTGAAGCTTTCTTT

D gene: NA
V gene: TRBV28
clone size: NA
J gene: TRBJ1-5
CDR3 protein: CASAIQGLSNQPQHF
CDR3 DNA: TGTGCCAGCGCTATTCAGGGCTTAAGCAATCAGCCCCAGCATTTT

D gene: TRBD1
V gene: TRBV7-9
clone size: NA
J gene: TRBJ1-2
CDR3 protein: CASSLGTGGDGYGYTF
CDR3 DNA: TGTGCCAGCAGCTTAGGGACAGGGGGCGATGGCTATGGCTACACCTTC

D gene: NA
V gene: TRBV19
clone size: NA
J gene: TRBJ1-2
CDR3 protein: CASSHPQPGSNYGYTF
CDR3 DNA: TGTGCCAGTAGTCACCCCCAACCGGGGTCTAACTATGGCTACACCTTC

D gene: NA
V gene: TRBV15
clone size: NA
J gene: TRBJ1-5
CDR3 protein: CATSRDYTTGQPQHF
CDR3 DNA: TGTGCCACCAGCAGAGATTATACGACGGGGCAGCCCCAGCATTTT

D gene: TRBD1
V gene: TRBV7-2
clone size: NA
J gene: TRBJ2-5
CDR3 protein: CASSSDRGLGETQYF
CDR3 DNA: TGTGCCAGCAGCTCCGACAGGGGGCTAGGGGAGACCCAGTACTTC

D gene: NA
V gene: TRBV7-2
clone size: NA
J gene: TRBJ1-6
CDR3 protein: CASSLATGVNSPLHF
CDR3 DNA: TGTGCCAGCAGCTTAGCGACAGGAGTAAATTCACCCCTCCACTTT

D gene: TRBD2
V gene: TRBV5-1
clone size: NA
J gene: TRBJ2-1
CDR3 protein: CASSPGASGGQEQFF
CDR3 DNA: TGCGCCAGCAGCCCTGGGGCTAGCGGGGGCCAAGAGCAGTTCTTC

D gene: NA
V gene: TRBV28
clone size: NA
J gene: TRBJ1-2
CDR3 protein: CASSRSHDWGYTF
CDR3 DNA: TGTGCCAGCAGTCGGTCCCATGATTGGGGCTACACCTTC

D gene: NA
V gene: TRBV9
clone size: NA
J gene: TRBJ1-4
CDR3 protein: CASSVGGPNEKLFF
CDR3 DNA: TGTGCCAGCAGCGTGGGTGGGCCTAATGAAAAACTGTTTTTT

D gene: TRBD1
V gene: TRBV11-1
clone size: NA
J gene: TRBJ1-1
CDR3 protein: CATSRDRGTEAFF
CDR3 DNA: TGTGCCACCTCCAGGGACAGGGGGACTGAAGCTTTCTTT

D gene: NA
V gene: TRBV30
clone size: NA
J gene: TRBJ1-2
CDR3 protein: CAWSALPGNYGYTF
CDR3 DNA: TGTGCCTGGAGTGCCCTACCGGGAAACTATGGCTACACCTTC

D gene: NA
V gene: TRBV9
clone size: NA
J gene: TRBJ2-2
CDR3 protein: CASSVLGSTGELFF
CDR3 DNA: TGTGCCAGCAGCGTCCTCGGGTCGACCGGGGAGCTGTTTTTT

D gene: NA
V gene: TRBV4-3
clone size: NA
J gene: TRBJ1-4
CDR3 protein: CASSQEHRLTEKLFF
CDR3 DNA: TGCGCCAGCAGCCAAGAGCATAGACTTACGGAAAAACTGTTTTTT

D gene: TRBD1
V gene: TRBV19
clone size: NA
J gene: TRBJ2-1
CDR3 protein: CASRRDRTYNEQFF
CDR3 DNA: TGTGCCAGTAGGAGGGACAGGACTTACAATGAGCAGTTCTTC

D gene: NA
V gene: TRBV9
clone size: NA
J gene: TRBJ2-2
CDR3 protein: CASSALNTGELFF
CDR3 DNA: TGTGCCAGCAGCGCCTTGAACACCGGGGAGCTGTTTTTT

D gene: NA
V gene: TRBV6-1
clone size: once
J gene: TRBJ2-5
CDR3 protein: CASSEAGRETQYF
CDR3 DNA: TGTGCCAGCAGTGAAGCCGGTCGGGAGACCCAGTACTTC

D gene: NA
V gene: TRBV5-4
clone size: NA
J gene: TRBJ2-1
CDR3 protein: CASSLPAYNEQFF
CDR3 DNA: TGTGCCAGCAGCTTGCCGGCCTACAATGAGCAGTTCTTC

D gene: NA
V gene: TRBV30
clone size: NA
J gene: TRBJ1-1
CDR3 protein: CAWTFKGQVNTEAFF
CDR3 DNA: TGTGCCTGGACTTTTAAGGGACAAGTGAACACTGAAGCTTTCTTT

D gene: NA
V gene: TRBV11-3
clone size: once
J gene: TRBJ2-5
CDR3 protein: CASSFVARETQYF
CDR3 DNA: TGTGCCAGCAGCTTTGTAGCCCGGGAGACCCAGTACTTC

D gene: TRBD1
V gene: TRBV7-9
clone size: NA
J gene: TRBJ1-2
CDR3 protein: CASRPPGQGFYGYTF
CDR3 DNA: TGTGCCAGCAGACCCCCCGGACAGGGGTTCTATGGCTACACCTTC

D gene: NA
V gene: TRBV5-1
clone size: NA
J gene: TRBJ1-1
CDR3 protein: CASSLAQGGTEAFF
CDR3 DNA: TGCGCCAGCAGCTTGGCCCAGGGAGGCACTGAAGCTTTCTTT

D gene: NA
V gene: TRBV29-1
clone size: NA
J gene: TRBJ2-2
CDR3 protein: CSGGRIGELFF
CDR3 DNA: TGCAGTGGTGGGAGGATCGGGGAGCTGTTTTTT

D gene: TRBD1
V gene: TRBV5-4
clone size: NA
J gene: TRBJ1-1
CDR3 protein: CASSLHSGGYTEAFF
CDR3 DNA: TGTGCCAGCAGCCTTCACTCAGGGGGGTACACTGAAGCTTTCTTT

D gene: TRBD1
V gene: TRBV9
clone size: NA
J gene: TRBJ1-3
CDR3 protein: CASSVAGGDSLSGNTIYF
CDR3 DNA: TGTGCCAGCAGCGTAGCGGGGGGGGACAGCCTCTCTGGAAACACCATATATTTT